The present entry profiles one TCR beta chain with its context. This clone was detected a few times. Its antigen has not been determined. Base qualities are not at hand, and no much larger clone is one base apart. These data originate in a study of cytomegalovirus exposure and HLA in healthy donors (dated by TCRdb to between 2016 and 2019). Regarding the study in general: According to an earlier analysis of a few hundred of the donors, 150 million to 200 million T cells yielded 117 million unique TCR beta sequences and about 300 Gb of sequence data. Four or five DR-DQ haplotypes were handled as single units for association and clustering because linkage in the cohort was strong. The genetic ancestry cluster associated with self-reported Caucasian donors included over 80% of the roughly 360 genotyped donors. To predict cytomegalovirus infection status, the study combined high-throughput TCR immunosequencing, statistical association of individual TCRs with disease status, and machine learning. HLA typing covered class I and class II loci at four-digit resolution. The study was designed to test whether signatures of past pathogen exposure could be identified by cataloging public T cell receptors. Besides the first cohort of 550 to 750 subjects, a separate validation cohort made up of over a hundred different subjects was used. The number of typed donors differed by locus: about 620-640 for A, B, C, DRB1 and DQB1; 500 to 550 for DQA1; 600 to 610 for DPA1; and some 430 for DPB1. Using immunosequencing, the study profiled T cell repertoires from around 670 subjects and related those repertoires to cytomegalovirus serostatus. Alongside the repertoire data, information on donor age, sex, ethnicity and CMV serostatus was compiled. On average, roughly 200,000 unique TCR beta nucleotide sequences were sequenced per donor among about 400 genotyped donors of the cohort, with 15% to 20% of those sequences being non-productive. An early release covering just under 650 HLA-typed donors comprised approximately 300 gigabases of sequencing data and around 80 million unique TCR sequences. Rather than using new phenotypic data, the later analysis identified candidate immune exposures from TCR beta sequences and from how often those sequences occurred across donors. A later genetic analysis took genome-wide SNP genotypes for about three fifths of the 666 donors and used that subset as a discovery cohort. A later analysis re-examined previously published TCR beta repertoires from more than 550 donors and added high-resolution HLA genotyping to investigate patterns of TCR occurrence. All discovery cohort repertoires had been generated on a single sequencing platform. To decide whether each TCR beta V gene segment behaved as functional or pseudogenic, an earlier analysis of some 600 of the donors relied on high-throughput TCR beta sequencing.

The library was produced with the immunoSEQ multiplex PCR assay. A mixture of 60 forward primers for TCR Vbeta segments and 13 reverse primers for TCR Jbeta segments was used in the multiplex PCR. A multiplex PCR assay on genomic DNA amplified the CDR3 region of rearranged TCR beta genes. Amplified TCR beta libraries were sequenced as 87-base-pair reads on the Illumina HiSeq System. The original pipeline was this. A later analysis tallied roughly 80 million unique TCR beta chains across the 666 repertoires, and roughly 11 million of those chains were shared by two or more donors. Raw reads were error-corrected and collapsed into unique sequences with a nearest-neighbor algorithm that merged closely related sequences to remove PCR and sequencing errors. V, D and J gene segments were assigned by aligning CDR3 sequences to IMGT reference sequences. For a sequence to be retained, a match of at least six nucleotides to both a V gene segment and a J gene segment was required. A rearrangement counted as productive if the CDR3 had no stop codons and remained in frame with V and J, and every other rearrangement counted as non-productive. Following IMGT convention, CDR3 was defined as the stretch from the second conserved V-encoded cysteine to the conserved J-encoded phenylalanine. Sequences without an unambiguous match to a single V gene segment were excluded from the earlier analysis of a few hundred of the donors. In an earlier analysis of around 590 of the donors, a V segment was called functional when productive rearrangements were above 56.7%, and segregating when the standard deviation between donors exceeded 5%. A statistical classification framework was built for diagnosing cytomegalovirus status from the catalog of TCR beta chain sequences. V and J gene assignment, in a later analysis, came from comparing TCR nucleotide sequences with IMGT/GENE-DB human TR gene sequences. A later analysis assigned CDR3 sequences and most-parsimonious VDJ recombination scenarios with the TCRdist pipeline. In a later analysis, every TCR beta chain was defined by the combination of its CDR3 amino acid sequence and its V-gene family, and reads without a unique V-gene family were dropped. To address suspected cross-contamination and a sequencing artifact, a later analysis removed 592 highly shared, low-generation-probability nucleotide sequences. For each public chain, a later analysis derived a clonal expansion index from normalized ranks of inferred template counts within each repertoire. In a later analysis, generation probabilities were computed with a VDJ recombination model fitted to out-of-frame rearrangements, and the resulting probabilities were checked against IGoR. Hypergeometric tests were used in a later analysis to score TCR-TCR, TCR-HLA and TCR-CMV co-occurrence, with a repertoire-size bias correction applied to the TCR pairs. In a later analysis, false discovery rates were estimated by permuting HLA or CMV assignments 20 times. A later analysis grouped co-occurring TCRs with DBSCAN, adding TCRdist sequence similarity when clustering within HLA-allele-positive subsets. Repertoires with fewer than 30,000 or more than 120,000 public chains, plus five repertoires with anomalous nucleotide sharing, were excluded from co-occurrence clustering. TCRdb provides this immuneACCESS table in a form limited to in-frame rearrangements. Some clones are lacking; in checked studies, under half of them reflect an unresolved V gene, and why the rest are absent is not known. V and J calls and clone size come straight from that table; D and trimming were deduced from the DNA. The sample records roughly 100,000 clones, around 66% of which are singletons. Roughly 3.5% of the sample comes from the top ten.

As encoded in the germline V gene, CDR1 is MNHNS while CDR2 is SASEGT. The junction shows trimming of 1 base on V and 1 base on J, plus 14 bases between the germline ends. From cysteine to phenylalanine, the CDR3 is 16 amino acids long. Kept here is only the CDR3 DNA, which spans 48 bases and is read in frame from base 1. The cohort was made up of 666 healthy bone marrow donors. At the time of sampling, all cohort members were nominally healthy, though unrecorded immune exposures were likely present. The donor tested CMV seronegative and was one of the 352 seronegative cohort members. A peripheral blood sample was provided by each donor, and peripheral blood mononuclear cells were used for TCR beta sequencing. The Qiagen DNeasy Blood Extraction Kit was used to extract genomic DNA from the blood cell samples. Study-level results and caveats: Most CMV-associated TCR beta chains appeared to be HLA-restricted in a later analysis, and the HLA associations seemed to be driven largely by CMV exposure. While some public TCRs were present in many individuals, most TCR sequences turned up only very rarely across donors. A cluster of highly shared sequence variants was judged likely to be a technical artifact of the sequencing pipeline. According to a later analysis, TCR association rates differed among HLA loci, with DRB1 alleles showing the most associated TCRs and HLA-C alleles showing the fewest. In a later genetic analysis, a missense DCLRE1C variant was associated with V-gene and J-gene trimming of TCR beta chains, and the association was replicated in an independent cohort. Strong co-occurrence of HLA alleles, especially DR and DQ, made assigning TCR associations to individual alleles difficult. Correlated functional status among segregating V segments might reflect linkage disequilibrium, but an unknown experimental factor could not be ruled out. In both the original and validation cohorts, the classifier was reported to diagnose cytomegalovirus status with high specificity and sensitivity. Because counts were too low, some 17 rarely observed V segments, including chromosome 9 orphons, were excluded from the earlier analysis of some 540 of the donors. CMV serostatus was the only immune exposure information available for the cohort. Specific HLA alleles were associated with 16,951 TCR beta sequences at a false discovery rate of 0.05 in a later analysis. Three of the identified cytomegalovirus-associated TCR beta chains were confirmed in vitro to be specific for cytomegalovirus antigens. Because HLA typing was unavailable for some donors at each locus, only the typed subset was used in association tests. A further reported finding was that TCR beta sequences accurately predicted the HLA-A and HLA-B alleles for most subjects in the first cohort. Some IMGT-functional V segments, including TRBV6-2 and TRBV6-3, could not be distinguished by the 87-base-pair reads and were therefore excluded. According to a later genetic analysis, donors in an Asian-associated ancestry cluster had fewer N-insertions in productive TCRs than the roughly 660-donor mean. The authors suggested that the approach could potentially be extended to other disease states and immunological phenotypes. The cohort was sequenced for TCR beta chains only, and without alpha or paired-chain data the features that could be detected were limited. In an earlier analysis of over 550 of the donors, most TCR beta V segments were observed in productive rearrangements about 90% or about 30% of the time, broadly matching IMGT annotations. Compared with equally common non-associated chains, HLA-associated TCR beta chains in a later analysis were more clonally expanded and had lower generation probabilities. Several of the top co-occurrence clusters appeared to be linked to parvovirus B19, influenza, CMV and Epstein-Barr virus, according to a later analysis. In the study, around 160 TCR beta chains were listed as associated with cytomegalovirus. Sequencing depth was assumed to be roughly uniform across donors in the presence/absence analyses, though that assumption may not hold.

The source is a woman between 50 and 59 years old in good health and CMV-seronegative. The sequencing input was PBMCs. The chain uses TRBV6-1 and TRBJ2-7, with the D gene uncertain. The nucleotide sequence reads TGTGCCAGCAGTGAAGGGGCACCCCCTATATCCTACGAGCAGTACTTC. Translated, this gives CASSEGAPPISYEQYF.